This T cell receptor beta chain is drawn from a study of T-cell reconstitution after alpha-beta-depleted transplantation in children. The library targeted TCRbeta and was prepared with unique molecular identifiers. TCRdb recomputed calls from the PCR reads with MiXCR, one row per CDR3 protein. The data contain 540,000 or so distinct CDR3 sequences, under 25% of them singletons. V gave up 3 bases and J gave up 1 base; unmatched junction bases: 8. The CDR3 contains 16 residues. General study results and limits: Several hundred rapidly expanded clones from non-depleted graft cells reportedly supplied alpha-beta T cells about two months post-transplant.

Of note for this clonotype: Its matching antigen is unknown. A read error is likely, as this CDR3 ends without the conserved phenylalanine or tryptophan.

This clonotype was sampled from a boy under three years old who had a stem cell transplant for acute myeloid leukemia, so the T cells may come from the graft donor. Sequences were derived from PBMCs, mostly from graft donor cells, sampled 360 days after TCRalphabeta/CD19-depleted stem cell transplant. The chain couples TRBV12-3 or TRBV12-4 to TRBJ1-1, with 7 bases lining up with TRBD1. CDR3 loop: CASSFNGGQPNTEAFI. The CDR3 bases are TGTGCCAGCAGTTTTAATGGGGGACAGCCGAACACTGAAGCTTTCATT.